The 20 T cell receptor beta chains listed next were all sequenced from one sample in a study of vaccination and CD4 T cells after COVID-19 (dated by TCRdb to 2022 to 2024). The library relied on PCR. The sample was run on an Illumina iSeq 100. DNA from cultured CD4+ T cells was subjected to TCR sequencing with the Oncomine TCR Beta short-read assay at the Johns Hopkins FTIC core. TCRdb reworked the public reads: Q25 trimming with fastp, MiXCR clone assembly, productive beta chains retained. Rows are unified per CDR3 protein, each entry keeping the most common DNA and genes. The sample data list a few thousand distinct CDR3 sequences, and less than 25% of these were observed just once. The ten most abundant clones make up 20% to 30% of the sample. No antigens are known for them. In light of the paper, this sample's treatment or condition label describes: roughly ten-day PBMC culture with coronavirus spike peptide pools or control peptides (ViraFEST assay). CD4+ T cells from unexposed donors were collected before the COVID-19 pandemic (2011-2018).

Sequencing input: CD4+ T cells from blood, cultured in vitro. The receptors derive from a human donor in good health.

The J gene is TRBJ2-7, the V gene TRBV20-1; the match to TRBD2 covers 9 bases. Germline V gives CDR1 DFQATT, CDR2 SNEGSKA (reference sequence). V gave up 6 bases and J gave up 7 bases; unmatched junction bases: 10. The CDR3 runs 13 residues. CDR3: CSATPWTSEEQYF. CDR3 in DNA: TGCAGTGCCACCCCTTGGACTAGCGAGGAGCAGTACTTC.

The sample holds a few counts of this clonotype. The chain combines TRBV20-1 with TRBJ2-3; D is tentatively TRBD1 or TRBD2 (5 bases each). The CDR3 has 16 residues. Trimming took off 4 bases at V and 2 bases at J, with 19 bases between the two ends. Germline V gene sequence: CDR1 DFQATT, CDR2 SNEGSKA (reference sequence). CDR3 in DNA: TGCAGTGCTACCGCCCTTCGAGGGGCCGCCACAGATACGCAGTATTTT. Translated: CSATALRGAATDTQYF.

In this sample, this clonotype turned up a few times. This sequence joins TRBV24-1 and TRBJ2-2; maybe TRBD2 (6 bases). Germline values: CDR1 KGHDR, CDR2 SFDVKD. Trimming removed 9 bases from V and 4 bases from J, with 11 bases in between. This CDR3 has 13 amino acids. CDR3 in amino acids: CATRGYGTGELFF. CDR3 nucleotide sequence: TGTGCCACCCGGGGGTATGGCACCGGGGAGCTGTTTTTT.

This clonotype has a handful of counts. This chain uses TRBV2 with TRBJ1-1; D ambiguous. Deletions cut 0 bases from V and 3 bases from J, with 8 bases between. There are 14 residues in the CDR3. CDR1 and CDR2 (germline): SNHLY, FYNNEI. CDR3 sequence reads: CASSEALGYTEAFF. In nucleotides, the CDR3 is TGTGCCAGCAGTGAAGCGCTTGGGTACACTGAAGCTTTCTTT.

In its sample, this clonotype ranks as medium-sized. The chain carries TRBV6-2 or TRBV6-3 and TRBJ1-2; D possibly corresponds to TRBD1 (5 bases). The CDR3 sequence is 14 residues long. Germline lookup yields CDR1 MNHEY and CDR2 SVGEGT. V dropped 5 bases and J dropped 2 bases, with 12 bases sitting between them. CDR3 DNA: TGTGCCAGCAGTAGACAGAGTAGAAACTATGGCTACACCTTC. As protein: CASSRQSRNYGYTF.

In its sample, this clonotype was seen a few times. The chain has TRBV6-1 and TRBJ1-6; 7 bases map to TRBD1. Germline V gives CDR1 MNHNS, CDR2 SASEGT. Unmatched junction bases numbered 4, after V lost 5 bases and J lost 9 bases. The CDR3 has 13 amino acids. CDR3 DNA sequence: TGTGCCAGCAGTCGGGGACAGTCTTCACCCCTCCACTTT. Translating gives CASSRGQSSPLHF.

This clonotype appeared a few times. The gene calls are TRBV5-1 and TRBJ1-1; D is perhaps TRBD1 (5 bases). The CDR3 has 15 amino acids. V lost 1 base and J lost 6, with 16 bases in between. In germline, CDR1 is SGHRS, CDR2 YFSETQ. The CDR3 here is CASSLQTRTLSEAFF. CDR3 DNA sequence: TGCGCCAGCAGCTTGCAAACGAGGACATTATCTGAAGCTTTCTTT.

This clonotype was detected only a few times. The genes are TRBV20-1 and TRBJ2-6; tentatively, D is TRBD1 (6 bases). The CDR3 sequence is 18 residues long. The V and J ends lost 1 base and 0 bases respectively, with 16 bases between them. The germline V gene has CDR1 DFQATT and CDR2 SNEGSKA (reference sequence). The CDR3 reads CSARAPPGAPSGANVLTF. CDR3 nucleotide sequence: TGCAGTGCTAGAGCTCCGCCAGGGGCTCCCTCTGGGGCCAACGTCCTGACTTTC.

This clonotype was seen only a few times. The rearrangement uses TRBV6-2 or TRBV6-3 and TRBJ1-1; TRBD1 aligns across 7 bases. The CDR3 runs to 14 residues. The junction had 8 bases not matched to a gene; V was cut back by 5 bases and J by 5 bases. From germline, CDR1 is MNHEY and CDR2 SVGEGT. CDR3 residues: CASSSTGAETEAFF. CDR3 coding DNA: TGTGCCAGCAGTAGTACAGGGGCGGAAACTGAAGCTTTCTTT.

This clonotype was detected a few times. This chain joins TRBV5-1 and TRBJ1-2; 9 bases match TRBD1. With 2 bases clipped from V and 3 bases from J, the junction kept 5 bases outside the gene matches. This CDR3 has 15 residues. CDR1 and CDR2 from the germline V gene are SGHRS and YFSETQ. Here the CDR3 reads CASSFYRGLDYGYTF. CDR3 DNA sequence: TGCGCCAGCAGCTTTTACAGGGGGCTGGACTATGGCTACACCTTC.

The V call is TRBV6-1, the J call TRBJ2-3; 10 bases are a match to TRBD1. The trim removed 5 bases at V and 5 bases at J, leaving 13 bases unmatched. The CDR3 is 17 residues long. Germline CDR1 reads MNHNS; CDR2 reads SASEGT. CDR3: CASSRSLGQGGRDTQYF. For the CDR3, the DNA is TGTGCCAGCAGTCGATCCCTCGGACAGGGGGGAAGAGATACGCAGTATTTT.

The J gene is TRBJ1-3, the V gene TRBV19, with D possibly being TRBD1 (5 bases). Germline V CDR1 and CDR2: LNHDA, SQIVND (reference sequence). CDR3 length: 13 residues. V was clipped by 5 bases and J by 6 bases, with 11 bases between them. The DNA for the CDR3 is TGTGCCAGTAGTGCTGGGGGGAAAAACACCATATATTTT. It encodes CASSAGGKNTIYF.

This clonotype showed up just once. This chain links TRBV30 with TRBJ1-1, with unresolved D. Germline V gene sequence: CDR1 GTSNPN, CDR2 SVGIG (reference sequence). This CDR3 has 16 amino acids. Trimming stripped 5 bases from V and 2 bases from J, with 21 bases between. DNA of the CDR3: TGTGCCTGGGGTTCGGTCGCCGGACTTTTCAACACTGAAGCTTTCTTT. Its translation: CAWGSVAGLFNTEAFF. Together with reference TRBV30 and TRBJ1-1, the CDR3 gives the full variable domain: SQTIHQWPATLVQPVGSPLSLECTVEGTSNPNLYWYRQAAGRGLQLLFYSVGIGQISSEVPQNLSASRPQDRQFILSSKKLLLSDSGFYLCAWGSVAGLFNTEAFFGQGTRLTVV.

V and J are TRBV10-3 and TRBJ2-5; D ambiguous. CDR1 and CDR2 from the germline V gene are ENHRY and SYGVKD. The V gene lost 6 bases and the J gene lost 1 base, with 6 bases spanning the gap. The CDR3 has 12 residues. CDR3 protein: CAISAPQETQYF. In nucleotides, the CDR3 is TGTGCCATCAGCGCGCCCCAAGAGACCCAGTACTTC.

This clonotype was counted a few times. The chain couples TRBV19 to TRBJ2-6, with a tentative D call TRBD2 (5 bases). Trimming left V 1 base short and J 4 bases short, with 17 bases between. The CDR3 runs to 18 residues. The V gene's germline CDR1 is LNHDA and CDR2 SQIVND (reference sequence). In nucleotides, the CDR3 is TGTGCCAGTAGTATAGCAGGAGGTATCTCGGGAGGGGCCAACGTCCTGACTTTC. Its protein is CASSIAGGISGGANVLTF.

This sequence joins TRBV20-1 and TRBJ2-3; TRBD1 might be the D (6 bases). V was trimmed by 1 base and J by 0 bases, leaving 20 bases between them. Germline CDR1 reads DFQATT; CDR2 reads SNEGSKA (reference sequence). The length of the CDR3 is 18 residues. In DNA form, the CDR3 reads TGCAGTGCTAGAGGGACCCTGATCCGGGACATGAGCACAGATACGCAGTATTTT. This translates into CSARGTLIRDMSTDTQYF.

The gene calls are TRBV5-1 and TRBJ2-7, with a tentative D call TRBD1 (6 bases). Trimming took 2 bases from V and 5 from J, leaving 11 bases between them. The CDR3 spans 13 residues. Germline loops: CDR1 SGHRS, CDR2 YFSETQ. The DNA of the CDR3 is TGCGCCAGCAGCTTTACAGGGTCCAACGAGCAGTACTTC. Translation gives CASSFTGSNEQYF.

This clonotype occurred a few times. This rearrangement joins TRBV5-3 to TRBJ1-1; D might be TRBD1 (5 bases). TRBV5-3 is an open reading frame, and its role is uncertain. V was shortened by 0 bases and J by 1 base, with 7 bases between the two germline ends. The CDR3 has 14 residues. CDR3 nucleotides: TGTGCCAGAAGCTTGGGGGACGGGAACACTGAAGCTTTCTTT. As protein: CARSLGDGNTEAFF.

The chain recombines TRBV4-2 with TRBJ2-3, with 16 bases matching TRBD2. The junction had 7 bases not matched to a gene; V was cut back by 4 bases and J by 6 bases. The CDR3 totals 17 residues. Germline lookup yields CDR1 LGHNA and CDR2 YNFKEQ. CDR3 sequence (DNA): TGTGCCAGCAGCCTTGGGACTAGCGGGAGGGGTGGGGATACGCAGTATTTT. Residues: CASSLGTSGRGGDTQYF.

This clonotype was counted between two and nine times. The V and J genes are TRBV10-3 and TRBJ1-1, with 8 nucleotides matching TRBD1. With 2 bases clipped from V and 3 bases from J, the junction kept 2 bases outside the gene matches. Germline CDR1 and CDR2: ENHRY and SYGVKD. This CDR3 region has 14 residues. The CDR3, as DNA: TGTGCCATCAGTGAGACAGGGGGAGACACTGAAGCTTTCTTT. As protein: CAISETGGDTEAFF.